This T cell receptor beta chain appears in the sequencing data of a study of spatial heterogeneity in lung cancer. As for the study in general: There were, on average, more than nine raw-read appearances for each unique TCR and UMI combination. Broader study findings: Counts of expanded intratumoral alpha and beta TCRs tracked tumor mutation counts.

In its sample, this clonotype ranks as medium-sized. The target antigen is unknown. Time point specified: sample taken at primary tumor resection. Whole RNA from tumor, nontumor lung or frozen PBMC was sequenced unsorted. Germline CDR1 is DFQATT and CDR2 is SNEGSKA (reference sequence). V shed 4 bases and J 6 bases; nucleotides not matched to a gene: 11. The CDR3 is made up of 14 amino acids. MiXCR was run by TCRdb on the 5' RACE reads, yielding one entry per CDR3 protein. The repertoire holds 4,500 to 5,500 distinct CDR3 sequences, with roughly 9% as singletons. This sequence joins TRBV20-1 and TRBJ2-5, with TRBD1 matching 7 bases. The TCR comes from a female donor with early-stage non-small cell lung cancer. Specimen: lung tumor tissue, collected at surgery. The CDR3 sequence: CSATTGSSRKTQYF. As DNA, the CDR3 is TGCAGTGCTACGACAGGGTCAAGTAGGAAGACCCAGTACTTC.